This record concerns one T cell receptor beta chain sequence. The antigen remains undetermined. The data derive from a study of cytomegalovirus exposure and HLA in healthy donors. Study-wide points: Most TCR sequences were rare, but some public TCRs occurred in many donors.

Data came from immunoSEQ multiplex PCR; TCRdb stores just in-frame clones and leaves some out. Here the sample spans 70,000 to 95,000 clones, approximately 93% being singletons. J was trimmed by 6 bases and V by 3 bases; bases with no gene match: 7. Germline CDR1 MGHRA, CDR2 YSYEKL. The CDR3 is made up of 16 amino acids. The chain couples TRBV4-1 to TRBJ2-2, with 10 bases that match TRBD2. The source of this sequence is a woman aged 30 to 39 in good health and CMV-seronegative. The sample comprised PBMCs. The CDR3 spells CASSHLAGVEAGELFF. The CDR3 DNA reads TGCGCCAGCAGCCACCTAGCGGGAGTCGAAGCCGGGGAGCTGTTTTTT.